This is a list of T cell receptor beta chains from one sample in a study of radiation and T cells in renal cell carcinoma. Sequencing was performed with immunoSEQ multiplex PCR; in TCRdb, only in-frame clones are kept and a portion is missing. The data show about 86,000 clones, around four fifths seen once. This material consisted of blood, taken from a patient whose treatment included radiotherapy and nephrectomy. The source of these receptors is a man aged 50 or older with renal cell carcinoma. The conserved cysteine and the conserved F or W are not part of the CDR3 here.

CDR3 length: 13; J gene: TRBJ1-4; V gene: TRBV12-5; CDR3 protein: ASGLVTGGSEKLF
CDR3 length: 11; J gene: TRBJ2-5; V gene: TRBV5-4; CDR3 protein: ASRLSGGETQY
CDR3 length: 11; J gene: TRBJ2-7; V gene: TRBV11-2; CDR3 protein: ASSSILPYEQY
CDR3 length: 15; J gene: TRBJ2-1; V gene: TRBV11-2; CDR3 protein: ASSFRLGTSSWNEQF
CDR3 length: 16; J gene: TRBJ2-7; V gene: TRBV6-1; CDR3 protein: ASSGTGTSGDWNYEQY
CDR3 length: 13; J gene: TRBJ2-7; V gene: TRBV4-3; CDR3 protein: ASSQDPSRGYEQY
CDR3 length: 14; J gene: TRBJ2-2; V gene: TRBV9; CDR3 protein: ASSVGSAPPTGELF
CDR3 length: 11; J gene: TRBJ2-2; V gene: TRBV18; CDR3 protein: ASSLGNTGELF
CDR3 length: 11; J gene: TRBJ2-5; V gene: TRBV13; CDR3 protein: ASTLRQSETQY
CDR3 length: 13; J gene: TRBJ1-1; V gene: TRBV2; CDR3 protein: ASLTPDRGNTEAF
CDR3 length: 12; J gene: TRBJ2-7; V gene: TRBV2; CDR3 protein: ASSTGTASYEQY
CDR3 length: 12; J gene: TRBJ1-5; V gene: TRBV19; CDR3 protein: ASSRERSNQPQH
CDR3 length: 13; J gene: TRBJ2-1; V gene: TRBV5-6; CDR3 protein: ASSLGGSSYNEQF
CDR3 length: 16; J gene: TRBJ2-3; V gene: TRBV18; CDR3 protein: ASSPPTGGVSWIDTQY
CDR3 length: 10; J gene: TRBJ2-7; V gene: TRBV5-1; CDR3 protein: ASSGSSYEQY
CDR3 length: 10; J gene: TRBJ2-1; V gene: TRBV6-6; CDR3 protein: ASSPVGNEQF
CDR3 length: 11; J gene: TRBJ1-5; V gene: TRBV9; CDR3 protein: ASSVDPDQPQH
CDR3 length: 10; J gene: TRBJ1-5; V gene: TRBV2; CDR3 protein: ASQEGVEPQH
CDR3 length: 15; J gene: TRBJ2-3; V gene: TRBV6-1; CDR3 protein: ASSEEQGARGTDTQY
CDR3 length: 15; J gene: TRBJ1-1; V gene: TRBV7-9; CDR3 protein: ASSLSWADTSNTEAF
CDR3 length: 12; J gene: TRBJ2-7; V gene: TRBV7-2; CDR3 protein: ASSLGQGANEQY
CDR3 length: 11; J gene: TRBJ1-2; V gene: TRBV18; CDR3 protein: ASSPSKDYGYT
CDR3 length: 14; J gene: TRBJ2-1; V gene: TRBV7-9; CDR3 protein: ASTLLAGVAYNEQF
CDR3 length: 15; J gene: TRBJ1-4; V gene: TRBV11-2; CDR3 protein: ASSPRGSIGTNEKLF
CDR3 length: 14; J gene: TRBJ2-3; V gene: TRBV9; CDR3 protein: ASSETSGAIPDTQY
CDR3 length: 10; J gene: TRBJ1-1; V gene: TRBV11-2; CDR3 protein: ASSSGSTEAF